The rows below give T cell receptor beta chains drawn from one sample of a study of radiation and T cells in renal cell carcinoma. Sequencing was performed with immunoSEQ multiplex PCR; in TCRdb, only in-frame clones are kept and a portion is missing. The sample has 55,000 to 65,000 clones, around 78% seen once. Sample: blood, taken from a patient whose treatment included radiotherapy and nephrectomy. The receptors come from a man aged 60 to 69 with renal cell carcinoma. CDR3s include the opening cysteine and the closing phenylalanine or tryptophan. A D gene is named only where the DNA matches it firmly. A clone size is listed for some rows: how often the clone was seen (once, few, many), or a class if it is expanded.

>TRBV7-3|TRBJ2-5|.|TRBD2
CASSLVGGRAKETQYF
TGTGCCAGCAGCTTAGTCGGCGGGAGGGCCAAAGAGACCCAGTACTTC
>TRBV12-5|TRBJ1-1|.|.
CASGPDREAFF
TGTGCTAGTGGACCCGACAGGGAAGCTTTCTTT
>TRBV6-5|TRBJ1-3|.|.
CASKLRGIGNTIYF
TGTGCCAGCAAGCTCCGCGGGATTGGAAACACCATATATTTT
>TRBV19|TRBJ2-1|few|.
CARRSSATNNEQFF
TGTGCCAGGAGATCTAGCGCGACAAACAATGAGCAGTTCTTC
>TRBV5-1|TRBJ1-1|.|.
CASSLGASGAFF
TGCGCCAGCAGCTTGGGAGCTAGTGGAGCTTTCTTT
>TRBV19|TRBJ2-2|.|TRBD1
CASSDLTGRTNTGELFF
TGTGCCAGTAGCGACCTGACAGGGCGTACGAACACCGGGGAGCTGTTTTTT
>TRBV30|TRBJ2-5|.|.
CASGPGLGETQYF
TGTGCGTCCGGACCCGGACTCGGGGAGACCCAGTACTTC
>TRBV5-6|TRBJ2-7|.|.
CASSLDRVEQYF
TGTGCCAGCAGCTTGGACAGGGTCGAGCAGTACTTC
>TRBV9|TRBJ2-1|.|.
CASSVVERASEQFF
TGTGCCAGCAGCGTAGTGGAGCGAGCGAGTGAGCAGTTCTTC
>TRBV7-6|TRBJ1-5|few|.
CASSIQENQPQHF
TGTGCCAGCAGCATACAGGAGAATCAGCCCCAGCATTTT
>TRBV4-2|TRBJ1-4|few|.
CASSSRASGTRGNEKLFF
TGTGCCAGCAGCTCCAGGGCCTCAGGGACTAGGGGGAATGAAAAACTGTTTTTT